This paragraph reports one TCR beta chain. Taking its sample share into account, this clonotype is large (0.1 to 1%). No cognate antigen has been identified for it. No much larger clonotype is one base removed from it; base qualities were not supplied. This sample stems from a study of circulating CD8 cells and anti-PD-1 response in melanoma (dated by TCRdb to about 2020). At the level of the whole study: Patients received nivolumab intravenously at 3 mg/kg every 2 weeks. The melanoma cohort had about 13 patients, seven of whom got anti-PD-1 as first-line therapy, while the other six had previously had targeted therapy or immunotherapy. Responders were defined as patients showing complete or partial responses, and non-responders as patients showing stable or progressive disease (RECIST v1.1). The TCR repertoire analysis covered approximately eleven melanoma patients: 7 non-responders and 4 responders. In on-treatment samples, a biotinylated anti-human IgG4 antibody was used to detect PD-1. Here is what the overall study found, with its caveats: The DNEG repertoire was the most diverse; PD-1 and DPOS showed similar, higher clonality, and TIGIT repertoires were the least diverse. Only baseline and M1 samples, drawn from a small cohort with few responders, went into the published TCR repertoire comparisons. Experiments were generally performed without replicates because of limited material. Repertoires were mostly private between subsets, with fewer than 7% of TRB clonotypes shared at M1, and the greatest sharing occurred between DPOS and TIGIT. Tumor material was not accessible, so tumor reactivity was assessed by peptide assays on expanded sorted subsets instead. The authors pointed out that the cohort included both treatment-naive and previously treated patients, and that this mix could influence the results.

The sequencer was a NextSeq 500. The QIAseq Immune Repertoire RNA Library Kit, Human TCR Panel, was used to prepare TCR libraries from around 15 ng of total RNA. Sequencing of the TCR libraries was done on an Illumina NextSeq with a Mid Output V2 kit and asymmetric 261x41 paired-end reads. Every TCR library was diluted down to around 4 nM, then pooled, denatured and loaded at approximately 1 pM. Processing in the source paper ran as follows. TCR FASTQ files were processed in the QIAGEN GeneGlobe Data Analysis Center, with downstream analysis in R 3.5.2. Clonality was computed as one minus Shannon entropy normalized by the log of the number of unique productive sequences. Fisher exact tests at 5% FDR, run separately within each subset, picked out TRA or TRB clonotypes whose abundance differed between baseline and M1. Clonotypes with differential abundance were put into four groups: emerging, expanding, contracting or non-expanding/contracting. Repertoire overlap between patients was measured with Morisita's overlap index. Starting from the raw public reads, TCRdb applied fastp trimming at Q25, assembled clones with MiXCR and retained in-frame beta chains. Entries that share a CDR3 protein sequence are merged under the most common genes and DNA. TCRdb, not the original authors, processed these V and J calls. Here the sample has about 430 distinct CDR3 sequences; 4.5% to 6% occur a single time. Around two fifths of the sample comes from the top ten.

Using a BD FACSAria II cell sorter, four subsets defined by PD-1 and/or TIGIT were sorted from live CD3+CD8+TCRalphabeta+ cells. To characterize how relevant each subset is to anti-PD-1 therapy response, circulating CD8 T cells were sorted into four subsets based on PD-1 and TIGIT expression. For every sorted CD8 T-cell subset, sequencing covered both the TCR alpha and the TCR beta chains. Peripheral blood was drawn before the first anti-PD-1 injection and after two and four injections. Ficoll gradient centrifugation was used to isolate PBMCs immediately. Until use, PBMCs were kept cryopreserved in liquid nitrogen in RPMI containing approximately 20% FCS and about 9.5% DMSO. After thawing, PBMCs were stained with a viability dye and with antibodies against CD3, CD8alpha, TCRalphabeta, PD-1 and TIGIT. The RNeasy Kit was used to extract total RNA, and all samples came in with a RIN above 7. The sample was CD8+ T cells from PBMCs, taken at baseline or after one month of anti-PD-1 therapy (not recorded which). This TCR was sampled from a human donor with melanoma.

CDR3 sequence: CASSPDQTSSYYEQYF. The nucleotides read TGTGCCAGCAGCCCTGACCAGACTAGTTCCTACTACGAGCAGTACTTC. The receptor chain draws on TRBV27 and TRBJ2-7; possibly the D gene is TRBD2, per 6 matching bases. The CDR3 covers 16 residues, taking in both the cysteine and the phenylalanine. Only CDR3 DNA remains: 48 bases, in frame from the first base. CDR1 and CDR2, per the germline V gene (reference sequence), are MNHEY and SMNVEV. Between the V and J ends, shortened by 6 bases and 3 bases respectively, the junction contains 21 bases.